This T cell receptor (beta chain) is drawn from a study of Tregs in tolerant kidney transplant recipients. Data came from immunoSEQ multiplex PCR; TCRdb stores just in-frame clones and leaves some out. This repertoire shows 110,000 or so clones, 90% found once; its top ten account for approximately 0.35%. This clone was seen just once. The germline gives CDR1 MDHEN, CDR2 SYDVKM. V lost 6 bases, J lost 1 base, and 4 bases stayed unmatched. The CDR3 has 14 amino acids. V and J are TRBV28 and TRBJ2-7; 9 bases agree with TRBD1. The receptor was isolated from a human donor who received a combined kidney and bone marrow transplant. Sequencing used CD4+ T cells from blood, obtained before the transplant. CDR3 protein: CASRQGAQSYEQYF. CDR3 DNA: TGTGCCAGCAGACAGGGGGCTCAATCCTACGAGCAGTACTTC.